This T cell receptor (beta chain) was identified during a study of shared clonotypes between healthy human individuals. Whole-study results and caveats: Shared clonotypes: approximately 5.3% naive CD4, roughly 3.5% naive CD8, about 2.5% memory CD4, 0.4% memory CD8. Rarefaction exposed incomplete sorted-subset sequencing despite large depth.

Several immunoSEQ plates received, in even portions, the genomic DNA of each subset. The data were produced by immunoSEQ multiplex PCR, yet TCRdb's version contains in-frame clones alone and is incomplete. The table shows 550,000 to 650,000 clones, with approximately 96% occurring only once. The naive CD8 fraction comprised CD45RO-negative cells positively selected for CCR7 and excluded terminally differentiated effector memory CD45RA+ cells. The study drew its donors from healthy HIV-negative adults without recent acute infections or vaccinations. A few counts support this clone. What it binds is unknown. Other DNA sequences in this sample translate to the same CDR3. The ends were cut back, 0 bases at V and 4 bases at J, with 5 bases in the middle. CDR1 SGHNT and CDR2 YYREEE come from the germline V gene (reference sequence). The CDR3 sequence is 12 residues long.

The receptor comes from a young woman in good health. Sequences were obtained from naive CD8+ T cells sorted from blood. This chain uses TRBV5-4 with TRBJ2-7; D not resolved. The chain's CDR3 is CASSLGAYEQYF. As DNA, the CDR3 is TGTGCCAGCAGCTTGGGTGCTTACGAGCAGTACTTC. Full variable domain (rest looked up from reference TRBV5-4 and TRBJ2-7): ETGVTQSPTHLIKTRGQQVTLRCSSQSGHNTVSWYQQALGQGPQFIFQYYREEENGRGNFPPRFSGLQFPNYSSELNVNALELDDSALYLCASSLGAYEQYFGPGTRLTVT.